This T cell receptor (beta chain) was profiled in a study of monozygotic twins with cystic fibrosis. Study summary: Library input was three micrograms of fragmented DNA, with approximately 15 PCR cycles.

Only in-frame clones appear in the TCRdb table, and some are missing; sequencing was by immunoSEQ multiplex PCR. The data hold approximately 7,200 clones, with 94% observed a single time. Germline-derived CDR1 and CDR2 are MRHNA and SNTAGT. V shed 3 bases and J 2 bases; nucleotides not matched to a gene: 6. The CDR3 runs to 16 residues. The sequence was collected from a boy between 2 and 10 years old with cystic fibrosis. The sample consisted of blood. V gene TRBV6-4 combines with J gene TRBJ2-3; 9 bases match TRBD2. CDR3 sequence: CASSEGRGGATDTQYF. As DNA, the CDR3 is TGTGCCAGCAGTGAGGGACGCGGGGGGGCCACAGATACGCAGTATTTT.